The 5 T cell receptor beta chains presented below share a single source sample, sequenced in a study of blood T cells in healthy people across ages. Combining a sample-barcoded 5' primer with a J-beta primer mix, a second PCR ran for about 6 to 11 cycles. TCRdb recomputed calls from the 5' RACE reads with MiXCR, one row per CDR3 protein. The sample lists about 970,000 distinct CDR3 sequences; just over 50% were seen once. Sequencing was carried out using blood. Source of these receptors: a woman in her fifties or sixties in good health.

This rearrangement joins TRBV14 to TRBJ2-7, with D possibly matching TRBD2 (5 bases). This CDR3 has 15 residues. Trimming cost V 1 base and J 0 bases, with 10 bases left between them. The germline V gene encodes CDR1 SGHDN and CDR2 FVKESK. The DNA for the CDR3 is TGTGCCAGCAGCCAAGGACTAACCTACTCCTACGAGCAGTACTTC. It codes for CASSQGLTYSYEQYF.

This rearrangement joins TRBV5-1 to TRBJ2-1; 9 bases align to TRBD2. V lost 1 base and J lost 8; bases outside the gene matches: 10. CDR3 length equals 16 residues. Germline V gene lookup returns CDR1 SGHRS and CDR2 YFSETQ. For the CDR3, the DNA is TGCGCCAGCAGCTTGCGGCGGGAGGGCCCGGCGCATGAGCAGTTCTTC. Encoded protein: CASSLRREGPAHEQFF.

This chain uses TRBV28 with TRBJ2-1, with TRBD1 identical over 11 bases. V shed 8 bases, J shed 0 bases, and the junction held 12 bases outside the gene matches. Germline V gives CDR1 MDHEN, CDR2 SYDVKM. The CDR3 is 18 amino acids. The CDR3 sequence is CASSSDRGQLASYNEQFF. The CDR3 DNA reads TGTGCCAGCTCCTCGGACAGGGGGCAATTAGCCTCCTACAATGAGCAGTTCTTC.

The CDR3 DNA follows: TGTGCCAGCAGCTTTAGACTAGCGGTCTACAATGAGCAGTTCTTC. It codes for CASSFRLAVYNEQFF. V gene TRBV7-9 combines with J gene TRBJ2-1; TRBD2 matches 9 bases. The CDR3 length is 15 residues. Trimming took 3 bases from V and 3 from J; bases not matched to a gene: 3. Looked up from germline, CDR1 is SEHNR and CDR2 is FQNEAQ (reference sequence).

This clonotype showed up just a few times. The chain links TRBV5-1 to TRBJ2-1; 7 positions match TRBD2. CDR1 and CDR2 from the germline V gene are SGHRS and YFSETQ. With 4 bases clipped from V and 5 bases from J, the junction kept 9 bases outside the gene matches. This CDR3 spans 15 amino acids. In DNA form, the CDR3 reads TGCGCCAGCAGCCTGGGGAGGGGAGTGGACAATGAGCAGTTCTTC. It is translated as CASSLGRGVDNEQFF.